The sequence of this T cell receptor beta chain was determined in a study of CD8 T cell repertoires and HIV-1 epitope variants. The wider study: Tested: three Gag epitope families, Nef HW9 and YT9. Whole-study results and caveats: No clonotypes responded to the TAALDMSHF plasma variant; about five recognized KF9, one HW9.

Profiling relied on immunoSEQ multiplex PCR, and the TCRdb table lists in-frame clones only, not all of them. The sample lists about 5,500 clones, approximately 70% occurring once. Concerning this clone itself: Its matching antigen is unknown.

Looked up from germline, CDR1 is SGDLS and CDR2 is YYNGEE. This CDR3 is 14 amino acids long. The V and J ends lost 3 bases and 8 bases respectively, with 14 bases between them. The V gene is TRBV9, the J gene TRBJ1-4, with D tentatively TRBD1 (5 bases). What was sequenced was cultured CD8+ T cells derived from PBMCs. The receptor was derived from a male donor with HIV. The CDR3, as DNA: TGTGCCAGCAGCGCGGGGGTGGAAGGAGAAAAACTGTTTTTT. The encoded protein is CASSAGVEGEKLFF.